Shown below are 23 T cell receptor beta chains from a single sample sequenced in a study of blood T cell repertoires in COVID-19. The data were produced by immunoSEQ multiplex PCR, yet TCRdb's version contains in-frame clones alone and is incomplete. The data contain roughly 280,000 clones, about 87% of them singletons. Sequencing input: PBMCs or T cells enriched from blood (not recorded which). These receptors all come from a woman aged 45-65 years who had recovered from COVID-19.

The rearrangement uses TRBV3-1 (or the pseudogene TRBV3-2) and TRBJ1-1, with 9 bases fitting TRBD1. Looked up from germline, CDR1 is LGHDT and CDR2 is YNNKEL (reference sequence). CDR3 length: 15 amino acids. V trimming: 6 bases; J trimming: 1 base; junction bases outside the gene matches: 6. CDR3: CASRPGQGRNTEAFF. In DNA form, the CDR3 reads TGTGCCAGCAGGCCGGGACAGGGACGGAACACTGAAGCTTTCTTT.

CDR3 sequence (DNA): TGCGCCAGCAGCGTGGGACTAGCGGGAGGCGAAAATGAGCAGTTCTTC. As protein: CASSVGLAGGENEQFF. The V call is TRBV5-1, the J call TRBJ2-1, with TRBD2 matching over 15 bases. Germline trimming cut 4 bases from V and 7 bases from J; bases unmatched to any gene: 6. This CDR3 region has 16 residues. Germline CDR1 SGHRS, CDR2 YFSETQ.

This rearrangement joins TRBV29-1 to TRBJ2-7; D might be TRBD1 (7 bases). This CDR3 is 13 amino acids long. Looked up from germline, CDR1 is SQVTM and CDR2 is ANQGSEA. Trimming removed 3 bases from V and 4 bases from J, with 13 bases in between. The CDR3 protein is CSVEAGGKYEQYF. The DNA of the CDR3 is TGCAGCGTTGAGGCAGGGGGGAAATACGAGCAGTACTTC.

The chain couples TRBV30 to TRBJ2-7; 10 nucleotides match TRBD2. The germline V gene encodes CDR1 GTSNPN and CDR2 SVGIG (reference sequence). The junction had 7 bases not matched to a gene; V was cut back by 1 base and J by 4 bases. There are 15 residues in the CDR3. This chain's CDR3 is CAWSAVTSGDYEQYF. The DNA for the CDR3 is TGTGCCTGGAGTGCAGTTACTAGCGGGGATTACGAGCAGTACTTC. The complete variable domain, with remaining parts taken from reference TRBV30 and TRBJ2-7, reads SQTIHQWPATLVQPVGSPLSLECTVEGTSNPNLYWYRQAAGRGLQLLFYSVGIGQISSEVPQNLSASRPQDRQFILSSKKLLLSDSGFYLCAWSAVTSGDYEQYFGPGTRLTVT.

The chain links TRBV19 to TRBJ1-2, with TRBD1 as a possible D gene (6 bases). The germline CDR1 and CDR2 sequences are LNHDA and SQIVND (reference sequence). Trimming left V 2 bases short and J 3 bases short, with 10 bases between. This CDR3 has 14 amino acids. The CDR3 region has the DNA TGTGCCAGTAGTATAACAGGGCCCGACTATGGCTACACCTTC. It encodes CASSITGPDYGYTF.

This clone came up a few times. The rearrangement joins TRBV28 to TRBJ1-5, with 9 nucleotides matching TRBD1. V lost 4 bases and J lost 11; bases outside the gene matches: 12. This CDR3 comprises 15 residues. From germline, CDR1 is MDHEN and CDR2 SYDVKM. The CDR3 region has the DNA TGTGCCAGCAGTTCTACCGGGACAGGGTATCTGTCCCAGCATTTT. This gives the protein CASSSTGTGYLSQHF.

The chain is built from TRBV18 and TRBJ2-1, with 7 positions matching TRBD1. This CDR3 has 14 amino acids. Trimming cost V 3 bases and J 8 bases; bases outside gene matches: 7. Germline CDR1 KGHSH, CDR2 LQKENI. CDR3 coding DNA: TGTGCCAGCTCACCCCCGACAGGGTACGATGAGCAGTTCTTC. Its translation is CASSPPTGYDEQFF.

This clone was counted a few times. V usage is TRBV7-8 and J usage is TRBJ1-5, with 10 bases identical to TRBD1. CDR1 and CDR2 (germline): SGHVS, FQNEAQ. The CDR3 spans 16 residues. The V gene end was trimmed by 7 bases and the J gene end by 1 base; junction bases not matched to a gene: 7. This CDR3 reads CASTRQGAPSNQPQHF. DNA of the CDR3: TGTGCCAGCACTAGACAGGGGGCCCCGAGCAATCAGCCCCAGCATTTT.

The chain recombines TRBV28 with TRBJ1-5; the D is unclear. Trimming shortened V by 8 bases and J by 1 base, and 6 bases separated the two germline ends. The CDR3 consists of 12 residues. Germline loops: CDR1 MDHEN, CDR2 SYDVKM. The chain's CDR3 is CASRPSNQPQHF. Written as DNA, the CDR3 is TGTGCCAGCCGTCCCAGCAATCAGCCCCAGCATTTT.

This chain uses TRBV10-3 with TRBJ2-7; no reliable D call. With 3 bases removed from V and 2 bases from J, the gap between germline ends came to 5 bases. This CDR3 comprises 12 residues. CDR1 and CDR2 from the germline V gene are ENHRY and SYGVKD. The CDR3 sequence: CAISDATYEQYF. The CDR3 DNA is TGTGCCATCAGTGATGCTACCTACGAGCAGTACTTC.

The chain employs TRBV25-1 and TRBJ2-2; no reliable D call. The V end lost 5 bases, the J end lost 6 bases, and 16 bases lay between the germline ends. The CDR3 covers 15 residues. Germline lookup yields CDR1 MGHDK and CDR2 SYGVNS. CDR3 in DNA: TGTGCCAGCAGTCCCTGGTCGGGTGGTGCCGGGGAGCTGTTTTTT. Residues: CASSPWSGGAGELFF.

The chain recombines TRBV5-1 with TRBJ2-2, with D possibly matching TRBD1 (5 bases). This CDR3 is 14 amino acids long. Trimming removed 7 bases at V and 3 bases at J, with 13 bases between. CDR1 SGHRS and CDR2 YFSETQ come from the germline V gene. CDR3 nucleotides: TGCGCCAGCGGGGCCAGGGCGGACACCGGGGAGCTGTTTTTT. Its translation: CASGARADTGELFF.

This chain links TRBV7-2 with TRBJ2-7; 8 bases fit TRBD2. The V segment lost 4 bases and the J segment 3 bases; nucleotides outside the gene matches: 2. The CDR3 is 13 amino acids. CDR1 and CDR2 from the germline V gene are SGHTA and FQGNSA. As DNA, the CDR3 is TGTGCCAGCAGCTCGAGCGGGAGCTACGAGCAGTACTTC. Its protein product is CASSSSGSYEQYF.

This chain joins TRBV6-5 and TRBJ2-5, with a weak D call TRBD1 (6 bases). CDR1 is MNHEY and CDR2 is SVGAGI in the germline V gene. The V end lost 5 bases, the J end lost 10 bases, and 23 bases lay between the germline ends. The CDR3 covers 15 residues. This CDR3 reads CASSRTGTSSRDQYF. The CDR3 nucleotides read TGTGCCAGCAGTCGAACAGGGACCTCCTCGAGGGACCAGTACTTC.

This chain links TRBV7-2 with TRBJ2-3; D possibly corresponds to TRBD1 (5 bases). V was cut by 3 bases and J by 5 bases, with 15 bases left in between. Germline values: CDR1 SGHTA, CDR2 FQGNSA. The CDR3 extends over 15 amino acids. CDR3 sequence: CASSFGAAGQDTQYF. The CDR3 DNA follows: TGTGCCAGCAGCTTTGGTGCCGCAGGGCAAGATACGCAGTATTTT. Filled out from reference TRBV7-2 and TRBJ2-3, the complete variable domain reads GAGVSQSPSNKVTEKGKDVELRCDPISGHTALYWYRQSLGQGLEFLIYFQGNSAPDKSGLPSDRFSAERTGGSVSTLTIQRTQQEDSAVYLCASSFGAAGQDTQYFGPGTRLTVL.

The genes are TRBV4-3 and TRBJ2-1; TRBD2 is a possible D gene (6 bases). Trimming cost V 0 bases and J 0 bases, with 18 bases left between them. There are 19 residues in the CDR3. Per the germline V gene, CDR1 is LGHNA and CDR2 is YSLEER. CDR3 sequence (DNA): TGCGCCAGCAGCCAAGATTACGGCGGGGCCGAAAGCTCCTACAATGAGCAGTTCTTC. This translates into CASSQDYGGAESSYNEQFF.

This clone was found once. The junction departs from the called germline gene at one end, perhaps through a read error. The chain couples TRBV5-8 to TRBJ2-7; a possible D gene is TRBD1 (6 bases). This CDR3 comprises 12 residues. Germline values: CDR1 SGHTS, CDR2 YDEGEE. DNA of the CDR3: TGTGCCAGTACCCGGGACACCGAGGCGAGGTCCTTC. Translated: CASTRDTEARSF.

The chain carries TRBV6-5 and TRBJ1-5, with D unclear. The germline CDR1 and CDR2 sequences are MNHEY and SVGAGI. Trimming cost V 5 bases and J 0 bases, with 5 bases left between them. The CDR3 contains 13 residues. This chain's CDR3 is CASSRLSNQPQHF. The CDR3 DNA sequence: TGTGCCAGCAGTAGACTTAGCAATCAGCCCCAGCATTTT.

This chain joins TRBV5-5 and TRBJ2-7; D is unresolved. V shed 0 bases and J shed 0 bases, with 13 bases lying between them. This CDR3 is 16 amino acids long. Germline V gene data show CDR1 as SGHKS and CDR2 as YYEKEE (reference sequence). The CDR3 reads CASSLVASPSSYEQYF. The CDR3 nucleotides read TGTGCCAGCAGCTTGGTTGCTAGTCCTAGCTCCTACGAGCAGTACTTC.

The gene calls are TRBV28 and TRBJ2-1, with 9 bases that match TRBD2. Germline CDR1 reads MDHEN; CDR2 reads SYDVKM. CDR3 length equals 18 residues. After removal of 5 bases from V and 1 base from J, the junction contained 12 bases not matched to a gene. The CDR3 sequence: CASSVTSGSGRSYNEQFF. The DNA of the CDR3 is TGTGCCAGCAGTGTAACTTCAGGCAGCGGGAGGTCCTACAATGAGCAGTTCTTC.

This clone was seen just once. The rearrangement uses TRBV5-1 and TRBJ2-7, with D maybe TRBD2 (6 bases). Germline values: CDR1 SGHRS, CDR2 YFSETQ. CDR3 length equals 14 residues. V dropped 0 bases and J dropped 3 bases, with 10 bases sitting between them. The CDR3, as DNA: TGCGCCAGCAGCTTGGCCGGGCGGGACTACGAGCAGTACTTC. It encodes CASSLAGRDYEQYF. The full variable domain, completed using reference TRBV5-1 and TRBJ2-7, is KAGVTQTPRYLIKTRGQQVTLSCSPISGHRSVSWYQQTPGQGLQFLFEYFSETQRNKGNFPGRFSGRQFSNSRSEMNVSTLELGDSALYLCASSLAGRDYEQYFGPGTRLTVT.

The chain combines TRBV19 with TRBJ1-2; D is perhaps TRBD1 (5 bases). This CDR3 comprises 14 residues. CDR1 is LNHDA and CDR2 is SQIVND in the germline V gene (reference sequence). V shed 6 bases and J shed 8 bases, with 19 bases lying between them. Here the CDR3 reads CASSPRGELYGYTF. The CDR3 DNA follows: TGTGCCAGTAGCCCCCGGGGGGAACTATACGGCTACACCTTC.

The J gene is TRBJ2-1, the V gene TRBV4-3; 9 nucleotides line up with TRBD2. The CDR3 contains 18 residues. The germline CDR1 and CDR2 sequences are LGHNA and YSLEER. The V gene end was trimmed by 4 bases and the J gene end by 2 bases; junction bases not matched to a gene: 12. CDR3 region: CASSPRRVAGETYNEQFF. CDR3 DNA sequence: TGCGCCAGCAGCCCCCGGAGGGTAGCGGGAGAGACCTACAATGAGCAGTTCTTC.